This T cell receptor beta chain was found in a study of T cell responses to AZD1222 COVID-19 vaccine. Method: immunoSEQ multiplex PCR; TCRdb's copy keeps in-frame clones and lacks some. The sample yields approximately 94,000 clones, about 88% seen once. V lost 5 bases and J lost 9; bases outside the gene matches: 5. The germline gives CDR1 LNHDA, CDR2 SQIVND (reference sequence). The CDR3 length is 14 residues. On this clone itself: The antigen remains undetermined.

Study observations and caveats: Variant regions that are unmutated are reportedly the target of nearly half of spike-specific TCRs. Repertoire samples came only from after the peak T cell response.

This TCR came from an adult in good health. The sample here was peripheral blood, taken on day 0 of AZD1222 vaccination. This sequence joins TRBV19 and TRBJ2-2; 11 bases are a match to TRBD2. CDR3 coding DNA: TGTGCCAGTAGTTCGGCTAGCGGGAGGAGGGAGCTGTTTTTT. Protein: CASSSASGRRELFF.